This T cell receptor (beta chain) was captured in a study of PD-1 blockade in classical Hodgkin lymphoma. As for the study in general: Nivolumab was given intravenously to patients at 3 mg/kg every 2 weeks.

The time point denotes: cycle 4 day 1 (C4D1), after more than 5 weeks of nivolumab. Following autologous stem cell transplantation, relapse occurred in every patient, and exposure to brentuximab vedotin varied. Complete response, partial response or progressive disease made up the best responses. Only a few counts were recorded for this clone. Its antigen remains unknown. Study observations and caveats: Sources of repertoire differences remain undefined, possibly disease activity or prior therapy. Individuals initiating nivolumab under 1 year after ASCT were excluded.

TCRdb's table, derived via immunoSEQ multiplex PCR, lists solely in-frame clones and lacks some. Here the sample spans approximately 45,000 clones, roughly 65% being singletons. V was shortened by 3 bases and J by 0 bases, with 12 bases between the two germline ends. Germline lookup yields CDR1 LNHDA and CDR2 SQIVND (reference sequence). The CDR3 loop spans 16 amino acids. This specimen was peripheral blood mononuclear cells (PBMCs), taken before the fourth cycle of nivolumab. The V gene is TRBV19, the J gene TRBJ1-5, with a weak D call TRBD1 (5 bases). The clonotype was recovered from a human donor with classical Hodgkin lymphoma. CDR3 amino acids: CASSILTGSSNQPQHF. CDR3 DNA sequence: TGTGCCAGTAGTATTCTTACAGGATCTAGCAATCAGCCCCAGCATTTT.